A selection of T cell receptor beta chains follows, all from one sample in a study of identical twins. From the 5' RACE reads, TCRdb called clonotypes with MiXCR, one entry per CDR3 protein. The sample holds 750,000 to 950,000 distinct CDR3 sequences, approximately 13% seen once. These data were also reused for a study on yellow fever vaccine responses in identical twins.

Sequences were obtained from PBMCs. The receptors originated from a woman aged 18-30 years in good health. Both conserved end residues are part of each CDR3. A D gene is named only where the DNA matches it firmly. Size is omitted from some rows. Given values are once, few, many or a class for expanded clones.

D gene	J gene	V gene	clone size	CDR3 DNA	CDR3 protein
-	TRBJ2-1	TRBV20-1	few	TGCAGTGCTAGAGATCCTCTACTGACGGGCTCCTACAATGAGCAGTTCTTC	CSARDPLLTGSYNEQFF
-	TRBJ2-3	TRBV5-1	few	TGCGCCAGCAGCTTTCAGTCGGTGTGGGATACGCAGTATTTT	CASSFQSVWDTQYF
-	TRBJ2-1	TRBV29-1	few	TGCAGCGTTGAAGGCCTAGCCTACAGCTCCTACAATGAGCAGTTCTTC	CSVEGLAYSSYNEQFF
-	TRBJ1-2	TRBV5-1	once	TGCGCCAGCAGCTTGTTTTTGGGGGAGGCTGAGATCTACACCTTC	CASSLFLGEAEIYTF
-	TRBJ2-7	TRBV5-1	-	TGCGCCAGCAGTTTGACGACCCGACTGTCCGAGCAGTACTTC	CASSLTTRLSEQYF
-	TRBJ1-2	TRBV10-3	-	TGTGCCATCAGTGATGGGTTACGGGACTATGGCTACACCTTC	CAISDGLRDYGYTF
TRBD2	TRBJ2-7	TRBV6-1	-	TGTGCCAGCAGCCCAAGACTAGCGGGAAACTACGAGCAGTACTTC	CASSPRLAGNYEQYF
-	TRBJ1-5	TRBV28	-	TGTGCCAGCGATAGACCGAGGAAACAGCCCCAGCATTTT	CASDRPRKQPQHF
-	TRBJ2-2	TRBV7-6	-	TGTGCCAGCAGCTTATCCTTAGTCGGGGAGCTGTTTTTT	CASSLSLVGELFF
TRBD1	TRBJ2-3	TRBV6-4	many	TGTGCCAGCAGTGAGGGACAGGGCCCAGATACGCAGTATTTT	CASSEGQGPDTQYF